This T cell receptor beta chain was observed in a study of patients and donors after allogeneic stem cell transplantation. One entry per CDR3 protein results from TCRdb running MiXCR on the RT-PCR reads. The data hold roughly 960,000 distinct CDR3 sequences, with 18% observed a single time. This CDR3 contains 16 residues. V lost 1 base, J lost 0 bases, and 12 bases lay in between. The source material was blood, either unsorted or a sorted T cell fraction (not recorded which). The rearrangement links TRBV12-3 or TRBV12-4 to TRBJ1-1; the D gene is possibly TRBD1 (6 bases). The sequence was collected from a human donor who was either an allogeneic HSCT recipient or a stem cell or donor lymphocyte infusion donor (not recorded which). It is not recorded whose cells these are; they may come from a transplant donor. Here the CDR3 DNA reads TGTGCCAGCAGTTTAGGAGACAGGTCCCTGAACACTGAAGCTTTCTTT. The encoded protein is CASSLGDRSLNTEAFF.